In its sample, the clone carrying this T cell receptor beta chain was seen many times. Its specificity is unknown. Trimming took 1 base from V and 4 from J; bases not matched to a gene: 4. This CDR3 has 15 amino acids. The V gene's germline CDR1 is SQVTM and CDR2 ANQGSEA. This entry belongs to a study of T-cell reconstitution after alpha-beta-depleted transplantation in children. Unique molecular identifiers featured in how the TCRbeta library was prepared. TCRdb recomputed calls from the PCR reads with MiXCR, one row per CDR3 protein. The table shows some 600,000 distinct CDR3 sequences, with over 10% occurring only once. Study outcomes and limitations: Once a year had passed after transplant, T-cell counts and diversity came mostly from newly produced T cells. Several hundred rapidly expanded clones from non-depleted graft cells reportedly supplied alpha-beta T cells about two months post-transplant. Elevated TCRbeta diversity at day 60 was traced, in some patients, to surviving recipient T cells and thymic progenitors.

This specimen consisted of PBMCs, mostly from graft donor cells, obtained 360 days after TCRalphabeta/CD19-depleted stem cell transplant. The chain employs TRBV29-1 and TRBJ2-7, with 13 bases identical to TRBD2. The TCR was taken from a male patient aged 10 to 17 who had a stem cell transplant for acute myeloid leukemia, so the T cells may come from the graft donor. The CDR3 coding sequence is TGCAGCGTTGAAGGGACTAGCGGGAGACAGTACGAGCAGTACTTC. Its protein product is CSVEGTSGRQYEQYF.